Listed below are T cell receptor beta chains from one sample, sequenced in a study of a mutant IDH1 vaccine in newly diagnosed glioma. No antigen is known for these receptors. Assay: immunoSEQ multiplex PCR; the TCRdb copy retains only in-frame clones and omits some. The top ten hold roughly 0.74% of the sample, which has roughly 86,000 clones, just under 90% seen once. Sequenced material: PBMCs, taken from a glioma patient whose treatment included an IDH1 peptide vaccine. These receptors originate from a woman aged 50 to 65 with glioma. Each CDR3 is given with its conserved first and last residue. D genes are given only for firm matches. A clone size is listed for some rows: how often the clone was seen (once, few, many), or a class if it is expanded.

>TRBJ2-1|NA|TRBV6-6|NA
TGTGCCAGCAGTTACTACGAGGTGGGGCCATACAATGAGCAGTTCTTC
CASSYYEVGPYNEQFF
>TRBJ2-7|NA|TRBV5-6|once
TGTGCCAGCGGCTTGAACAGCTACGAGCAGTACTTC
CASGLNSYEQYF
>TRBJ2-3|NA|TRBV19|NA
TGTGCCAGTAGTAGGGGCTATGGGGTAGATACGCAGTATTTT
CASSRGYGVDTQYF
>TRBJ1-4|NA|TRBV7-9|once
TGTGCCAGCAGCCAAAGGGGCGGGGTTTCGGCTGAAAAACTGTTTTTT
CASSQRGGVSAEKLFF
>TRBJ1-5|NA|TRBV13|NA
TGTGCCAGCAGCTCCGGACAGAGCAATCAGCCCCAGCATTTT
CASSSGQSNQPQHF
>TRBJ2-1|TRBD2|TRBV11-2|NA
TGTGCCAGCAGCCCCGGACTAGCGGGATTATATGAGCAGTTCTTC
CASSPGLAGLYEQFF
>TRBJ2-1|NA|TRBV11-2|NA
TGTGCCAGCAGCCCCCCCCTAACGAATGAGCAGTTCTTC
CASSPPLTNEQFF
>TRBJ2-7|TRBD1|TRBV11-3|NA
TGTGCCAGCAGCCAGGGGACAGGGCCCAACTACGAGCAGTACTTC
CASSQGTGPNYEQYF
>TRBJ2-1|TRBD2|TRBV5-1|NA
TGCGCCAGCAGCACTCTAGCGGGAGGAGATAATGAGCAGTTCTTC
CASSTLAGGDNEQFF
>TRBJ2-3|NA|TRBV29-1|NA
TGCAGCGTTGGAAGACTTACTAGCACAGATACGCAGTATTTT
CSVGRLTSTDTQYF
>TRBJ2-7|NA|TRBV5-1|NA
TGCGCCAGCAGCCAGGACCGGACAGCTTCCTACGAGCAGTACTTC
CASSQDRTASYEQYF
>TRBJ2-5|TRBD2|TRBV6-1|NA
TGTGCCAGCAGCCAACCCGGGCGGGAGGGAAAGACCCAGTACTTC
CASSQPGREGKTQYF
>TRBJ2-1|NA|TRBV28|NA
TGTGCCAGCAGTCCCCCGGACGTTTCCTACAATGAGCAGTTCTTC
CASSPPDVSYNEQFF
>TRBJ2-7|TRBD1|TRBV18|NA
TGTGCCAGCTCACCACCTTCCCGGACAGGGAGTTACGAGCAGTACTTC
CASSPPSRTGSYEQYF
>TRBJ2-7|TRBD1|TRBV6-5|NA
TGTGCCAGCAGTCCCCGGACAGGGGCCTACGAGCAGTACTTC
CASSPRTGAYEQYF
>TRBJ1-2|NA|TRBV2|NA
TGTGCCAGCAGCCCTCTCACGAAGGGTGGCTACACCTTC
CASSPLTKGGYTF
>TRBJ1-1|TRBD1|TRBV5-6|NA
TGTGCCAGCAGGAGACAGGGAAACACTGAAGCTTTCTTT
CASRRQGNTEAFF
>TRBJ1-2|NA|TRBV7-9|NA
TGTGCCAGCAGCTTAGCCTCACGGGGGCAAGGTGGCTACACCTTC
CASSLASRGQGGYTF
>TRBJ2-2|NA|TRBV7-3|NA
TGTGCCAGCAGCTTAGCCCAACACGGGGAGCTGTTTTTT
CASSLAQHGELFF
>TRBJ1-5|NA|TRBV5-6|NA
TGTGCCAGCAGCTTGGCGCGTCGCAATCAGCCCCAGCATTTT
CASSLARRNQPQHF
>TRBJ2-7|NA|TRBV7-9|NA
TGTGCCAGCAGCTTAGTGGGCGGAACCTACGAGCAGTACTTC
CASSLVGGTYEQYF
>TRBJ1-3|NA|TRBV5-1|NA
TGCGCCAGCAGCTGGGGGACGTCTGGAAACACCATATATTTT
CASSWGTSGNTIYF
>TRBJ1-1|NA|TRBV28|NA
TGTGCCAGCAGCCTTCTCCGTACTGAAGCTTTCTTT
CASSLLRTEAFF
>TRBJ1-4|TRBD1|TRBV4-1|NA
TGCGCCAGCAGCCAAGATCTGACAGGGGTAGGAAAACTGTTTTTT
CASSQDLTGVGKLFF
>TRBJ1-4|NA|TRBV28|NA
TGTGCCAGCAGCCCGTTTTGGGGGGATAATGAAAAACTGTTTTTT
CASSPFWGDNEKLFF
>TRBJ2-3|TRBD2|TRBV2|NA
TGTGCCAGCAGGGGGGGACTAGAGGCAGATACGCAGTATTTT
CASRGGLEADTQYF
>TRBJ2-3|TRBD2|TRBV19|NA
TGTGCCAGTGCAACTAGCGGTAGCACAGATACGCAGTATTTT
CASATSGSTDTQYF